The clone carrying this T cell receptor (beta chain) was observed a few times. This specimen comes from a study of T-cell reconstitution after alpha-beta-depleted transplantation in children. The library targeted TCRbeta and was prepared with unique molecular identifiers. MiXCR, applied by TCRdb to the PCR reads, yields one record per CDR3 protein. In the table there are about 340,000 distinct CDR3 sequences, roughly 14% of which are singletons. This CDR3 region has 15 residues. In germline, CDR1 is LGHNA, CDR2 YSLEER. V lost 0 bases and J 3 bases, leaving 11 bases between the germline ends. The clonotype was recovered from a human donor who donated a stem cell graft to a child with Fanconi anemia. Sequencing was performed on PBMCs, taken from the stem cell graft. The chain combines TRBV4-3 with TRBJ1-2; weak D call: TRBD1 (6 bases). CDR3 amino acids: CASSQDWGADYGYTF. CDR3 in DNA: TGCGCCAGCAGCCAAGATTGGGGGGCAGACTATGGCTACACCTTC.